This TCR beta chain was observed in a study of T cell responses to AZD1222 COVID-19 vaccine. The V and J ends lost 0 bases and 7 bases respectively, with 11 bases between them. The CDR3 has 15 residues. Per the germline V gene, CDR1 is SGDLS and CDR2 is YYNGEE. Assay used: immunoSEQ multiplex PCR; TCRdb lists only in-frame clones, some missing. Of around 140,000 clones in the sample, roughly nine tenths were seen once. Findings of the study overall: Spike-wide vaccine-associated CD4 TCRs dominated at 160-218 and 743-854. Clonal diversity may have been underestimated, and the donors were mostly white British, with more females than males. The study reported that nearly half of spike-specific TCRs target unmutated variant regions.

Comments on this clone: Its antigen remains unknown.

The starting material was peripheral blood, obtained 28 days after the second dose of the MenACWY control vaccine. This rearrangement joins TRBV9 to TRBJ1-6; no definite D call. This clonotype was sampled from an adult who received the MenACWY meningococcal vaccine as a control. CDR3 DNA: TGTGCCAGCAGCGTAGAAGACCATGGGAATTCACCCCTCCACTTT. This translates into CASSVEDHGNSPLHF. The whole variable domain, filled in from reference TRBV9 and TRBJ1-6, reads DSGVTQTPKHLITATGQRVTLRCSPRSGDLSVYWYQQSLDQGLQFLIQYYNGEERAKGNILERFSAQQFPDLHSELNLSSLELGDSALYFCASSVEDHGNSPLHFGNGTRLTVT.